This T cell receptor (beta chain) was sequenced during a study of spatial heterogeneity in lung cancer. Study at large: PBMC collected at follow-up were sequenced when available, a median of approximately 2 years after resection. Detected sequences consistently included more beta-chain ones than alpha-chain ones.

The germline V gene encodes CDR1 SGHTA and CDR2 FQGNSA. The CDR3 length is 15 residues. V lost 7 bases to trimming and J lost 5 bases, with 18 bases between them. Described time point: blood at routine non-recurrence follow-up after resection. Sequencing of whole RNA from tumor, nontumor lung or frozen PBMC involved no sorting. TCRdb passed the 5' RACE reads through MiXCR, listing each CDR3 protein once. The top ten clones hold less than 45% of a sample with around 47,000 distinct CDR3 sequences, roughly 7.4% of them seen once. This clonotype has a handful of counts. The rearrangement links TRBV7-2 to TRBJ1-5; D might be TRBD1 (6 bases). The sample in question was PBMCs, obtained at follow-up. This receptor was taken from a female donor with early-stage non-small cell lung cancer. The CDR3 bases are TGTGCCAGCAACCCGCCTGGACAGTGCTATCAGCCCCAGCATTTT. It translates to CASNPPGQCYQPQHF. The entire variable domain, with the rest obtained from reference TRBV7-2 and TRBJ1-5, is as follows: GAGVSQSPSNKVTEKGKDVELRCDPISGHTALYWYRQSLGQGLEFLIYFQGNSAPDKSGLPSDRFSAERTGGSVSTLTIQRTQQEDSAVYLCASNPPGQCYQPQHFGDGTRLSIL.